This T cell receptor beta chain was sequenced in a study of beta chain features in type 1 diabetes. J gave up 4 bases and V 4 bases, and 10 bases lay outside the gene matches. Germline assignment: CDR1 PRHDT and CDR2 FYEKMQ (reference sequence). CDR3 size: 18 residues. Whole-study findings and limits: Within each of all four CD4+ subsets, Type 1 diabetes patients had TCRB CDR3s that were moderately but significantly shorter. PCR might favor shorter templates, equally in patients and controls.

The whole isolated RNA underwent reverse transcription, so sequencing captured expressed TCRB transcripts. TCRdb's table, derived via immunoSEQ multiplex PCR, lists solely in-frame clones and lacks some. There are over 13,000 clones in the sample; approximately 76% occur only once, and roughly 0.33% lies in the top ten. Worth noting for this clone: The antigen remains unidentified.

The chain links TRBV13 to TRBJ2-5; 15 bases agree with TRBD2. The sequencing sample was made of stem cell memory CD4+ T cells from blood. The sequence came from a woman in her late teens or twenties with type 1 diabetes. This chain's CDR3 is CASSYDRGGLAGGETQYF. DNA of the CDR3: TGTGCCAGCAGCTACGACAGGGGGGGACTAGCGGGAGGAGAGACCCAGTACTTC. Looking up the rest from reference TRBV13 and TRBJ2-5 gives the full variable domain: AAGVIQSPRHLIKEKRETATLKCYPIPRHDTVYWYQQGPGQDPQFLISFYEKMQSDKGSIPDRFSAQQFSDYHSELNMSSLELGDSALYFCASSYDRGGLAGGETQYFGPGTRLLVL.